Below, 12 T cell receptor beta chains from the same sample are listed, as sequenced in a study of identical twins. TCRdb called the 5' RACE reads again in MiXCR, with one record for every CDR3 protein. The sample has around 160,000 distinct CDR3 sequences; 3% to 4% are singletons. The sequenced material came from memory T cells sorted from blood. The source is a man younger than 35 in good health.

This clonotype was counted many times. V and J are TRBV20-1 and TRBJ2-3, with D possibly being TRBD1 (5 bases). Trimming shortened V by 0 bases and J by 9 bases, and 19 bases separated the two germline ends. This CDR3 comprises 15 residues. Germline V lookup: CDR1 DFQATT, CDR2 SNEGSKA (reference sequence). DNA for the CDR3: TGCAGTGCTAGAGAATCAGGGCCCGCCGTGGAGACGCAGTATTTT. This translates into CSARESGPAVETQYF.

Only a few counts were recorded for this clonotype. V gene TRBV27 combines with J gene TRBJ1-5, with unresolved D. Germline values: CDR1 MNHEY, CDR2 SMNVEV (reference sequence). V lost 4 bases and J lost 0, with 10 bases in between. The length of the CDR3 is 15 residues. The CDR3 region has the DNA TGTGCCAGCAGTTCCCAGGCTTATAGCAATCAGCCCCAGCATTTT. Its protein product is CASSSQAYSNQPQHF.

A few counts support this clonotype. J is TRBJ2-5 and V is TRBV21-1; the listed D gene, TRBD1, was not tested against the DNA. TRBV21-1 is described as a pseudogene. CDR3 size: 15 residues. CDR3 in DNA: TGTGCCAGCAGCAGATCGGGCCTCGGGGGGGAGACCCAGTACTTC. Its translation: CASSRSGLGGETQYF.

This clonotype has ten or more counts. The V and J genes are TRBV2 and TRBJ2-1; D might be TRBD2 (6 bases). Germline loops: CDR1 SNHLY, CDR2 FYNNEI. The V end was cut by 8 bases, the J end by 5 bases, with 10 bases between. CDR3 length: 12 amino acids. DNA of the CDR3: TGTGCCAGCGCCTGGGGGGACAATGAGCAGTTCTTC. It encodes CASAWGDNEQFF.

This clonotype was observed at least ten times. The chain combines TRBV14 with TRBJ2-7, with 12 bases matching TRBD2. In germline, CDR1 is SGHDN, CDR2 FVKESK. CDR3 size: 16 residues. V dropped 4 bases and J dropped 3; count of bases not matched to a gene: 7. Written as DNA, the CDR3 is TGTGCCAGCAGCCCTCGGACTAGCGGGGTAGGCTACGAGCAGTACTTC. Translation gives CASSPRTSGVGYEQYF.

This clonotype was seen at least ten times. The chain joins TRBV12-3 or TRBV12-4 to TRBJ2-4; the D is unclear. CDR3 length equals 14 residues. Trimming removed 3 bases from V and 1 base from J, with 7 bases in between. CDR3 sequence reads: CASSFSGAKNIQYF. Here the CDR3 DNA reads TGTGCCAGCAGTTTTTCCGGTGCCAAAAACATTCAGTACTTC.

This clonotype occurred a few times. This chain connects TRBV7-8 to TRBJ1-1, with D unclear. The V end lost 4 bases, the J end lost 4 bases, and 10 bases lay between the germline ends. This CDR3 is 13 amino acids long. Per germline, CDR1 SGHVS and CDR2 FQNEAQ. CDR3 nucleotides: TGTGCCAGCAGCTCCCCCCAGTCCACTGAAGCTTTCTTT. It yields the protein CASSSPQSTEAFF. Full variable domain (missing parts from reference TRBV7-8 and TRBJ1-1): GAGVSQSPRYKVAKRGQDVALRCDPISGHVSLFWYQQALGQGPEFLTYFQNEAQLDKSGLPSDRFFAERPEGSVSTLKIQRTQQEDSAVYLCASSSPQSTEAFFGQGTRLTVV.

At least ten counts were recorded for this clonotype. The chain employs TRBV6-1 and TRBJ1-6; 8 nucleotides line up with TRBD1. The J segment lost 7 bases and the V segment lost 7 bases, leaving 9 bases of the junction unmatched. The CDR3 has 15 residues. Per germline, CDR1 MNHNS and CDR2 SASEGT. The DNA for the CDR3 is TGTGCCAGCACCCCACGACAGGGGATGAATTCACCCCTCCACTTT. Its translation is CASTPRQGMNSPLHF.

This clonotype has ten or more counts. This sequence joins TRBV12-3 or TRBV12-4 and TRBJ2-5; tentative D call: TRBD1 (5 bases). Trimming left V 5 bases short and J 4 bases short, with 14 bases between. The CDR3 spans 14 residues. In nucleotides, the CDR3 is TGTGCCAGCAGTCCCAGGGCCGACGGAGAGACCCAGTACTTC. Protein sequence: CASSPRADGETQYF.

Many counts were recorded for this clonotype. The gene calls are TRBV5-5 and TRBJ1-3; D ambiguous. CDR1 and CDR2 from the germline V gene are SGHKS and YYEKEE (reference sequence). The CDR3 runs 15 residues. Trimming took 0 bases from V and 0 from J, leaving 7 bases between them. CDR3 protein: CASSLGDASGNTIYF. Written as DNA, the CDR3 is TGTGCCAGCAGCTTGGGCGACGCCTCTGGAAACACCATATATTTT. Full variable domain (rest looked up from reference TRBV5-5 and TRBJ1-3): DAGVTQSPTHLIKTRGQQVTLRCSPISGHKSVSWYQQVLGQGPQFIFQYYEKEERGRGNFPDRFSARQFPNYSSELNVNALLLGDSALYLCASSLGDASGNTIYFGEGSWLTVV.

This clonotype was found a few times. This chain connects TRBV5-4 to TRBJ2-1; D call uncertain. Per the germline V gene, CDR1 is SGHNT and CDR2 is YYREEE (reference sequence). V gave up 6 bases and J gave up 5 bases, with 21 bases separating them. This CDR3 has 16 amino acids. The CDR3 DNA follows: TGTGCCAGCACGGTGCGAGCGCACACCTACAACAATGAGCAGTTCTTC. It yields the protein CASTVRAHTYNNEQFF.

There are many counts of this clonotype. The chain is built from TRBV7-2 and TRBJ2-1; no reliable D call. CDR3 length: 13 amino acids. The germline V and J ends were trimmed by 5 bases and 6 bases, with 11 bases remaining between them. The germline CDR1 and CDR2 sequences are SGHTA and FQGNSA. CDR3 amino acids: CASSPSRFNEQFF. The CDR3 nucleotides read TGTGCCAGCAGCCCCTCCAGGTTCAATGAGCAGTTCTTC.